The TCR beta chain under discussion was sequenced for a study of regulatory T cells in long-lasting Graves disease. Background on the study: New Graves' disease cases had less than 3 months of antithyroid drugs.

Described time point: newly diagnosed GD, antithyroid drugs for less than 3 months. PBMC RNA served as the TCR library source. Points from the study as a whole: Fewer public clonotypes were shared by new patients (around 960) than by persistent patients (2,741).

The V and J ends lost 1 base and 0 bases, in that order; junction bases with no gene match: 4. The CDR3 runs to 17 residues. Germline V gives CDR1 SEHNR, CDR2 FQNEAQ (reference sequence). A note on this clonotype: Its antigen is not known.

The authors built TCR beta libraries using iRepertoire HTBI primers and Arm-PCR of CDR3 regions. TCRdb re-called the multiplex PCR reads with MiXCR, one entry per CDR3 protein. In the table there are around 420,000 distinct CDR3 sequences, over 14% of which are singletons. These data also featured in a second study, about T cells in Graves' hyperthyroidism and ophthalmopathy. From that second work: It was considered stable Graves' hyperthyroidism when ophthalmopathy did not progress within 18 months. Diagnoses were established using clinical symptoms, serum thyroxine and TRAb, thyroid ultrasound and orbital computed tomography.

The source is a woman aged 40-49 years with Graves disease. Sample: peripheral blood mononuclear cells (PBMCs), taken at new diagnosis, from a patient treated with antithyroid drugs. J is TRBJ2-3 and V is TRBV7-9; TRBD2 agrees at 10 bases. The CDR3 sequence is CASSLEGLASSTDTQYF. CDR3 DNA sequence: TGTGCCAGCAGCTTAGAGGGACTAGCGTCTAGCACAGATACGCAGTATTTT.